This TCR beta chain comes out of a study of OX40 agonist ivuxolimab in advanced cancers. Study-level results: The study found that CD8+ T cells averaged more expanded clones than CD4+. Some patients without response likewise showed low normalized clonal expansion.

Autoimmune disease history or systemic immunosuppression led to patients being barred. Concerning this clone itself: Its target is unknown.

The V gene's germline CDR1 is MRHNA and CDR2 SNTAGT. V was pared by 4 bases and J by 2 bases, with 8 bases between. The CDR3 has 13 residues. The repertoire was sequenced with immunoSEQ multiplex PCR; TCRdb's copy has only in-frame clones and lacks some. The sample holds more than 80,000 clones, roughly 89% seen once. The chain uses TRBV6-4 and TRBJ1-1; D remains ambiguous. Sequencing used CD4+ or CD8+ T cells sorted from blood, obtained in a trial of the OX40 agonist ivuxolimab. The TCR originated in an adult with an advanced solid tumor such as melanoma, head and neck, liver or kidney cancer. CDR3: CASSAEGNTEAFF. As DNA, the CDR3 is TGTGCCAGCAGTGCAGAGGGAAACACTGAAGCTTTCTTT.